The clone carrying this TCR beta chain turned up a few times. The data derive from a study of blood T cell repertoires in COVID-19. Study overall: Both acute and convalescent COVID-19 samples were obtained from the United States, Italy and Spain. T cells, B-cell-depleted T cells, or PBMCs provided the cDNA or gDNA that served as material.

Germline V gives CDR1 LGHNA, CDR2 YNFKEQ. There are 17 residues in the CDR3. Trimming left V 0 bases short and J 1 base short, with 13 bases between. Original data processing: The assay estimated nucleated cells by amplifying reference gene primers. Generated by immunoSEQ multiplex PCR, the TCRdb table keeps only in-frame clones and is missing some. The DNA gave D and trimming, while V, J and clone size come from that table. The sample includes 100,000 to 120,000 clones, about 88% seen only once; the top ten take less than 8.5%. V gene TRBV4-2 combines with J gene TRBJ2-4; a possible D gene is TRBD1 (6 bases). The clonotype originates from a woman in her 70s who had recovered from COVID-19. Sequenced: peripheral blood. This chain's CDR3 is CASSQEEQGPAKNIQYF. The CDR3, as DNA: TGTGCCAGCAGCCAAGAAGAACAGGGACCCGCCAAAAACATTCAGTACTTC.